This T cell receptor beta chain appears in the sequencing data of a study of vaccination and CD4 T cells after COVID-19. Study as a whole: Ranging from 14 to 241, the interval between dose two and post-vaccine sampling had a median of about 76 days. Overlapping spike peptides served as the stimulus for the cells. These peptides came from SARS-CoV-2 and from the common cold coronaviruses HCoV-NL63, HCoV-OC43 and HCoV-229E.

Comment on this clonotype: The antigen remains undetermined.

The treatment: approximately nine-day PBMC culture with coronavirus spike peptide pools or control peptides (ViraFEST assay). Culture proceeded for less than twelve days, and CD4+ T cells were then isolated by negative selection. CD4+ T cells that had been cultured provided DNA sequenced with the Oncomine TCR Beta short-read assay. TCRdb reprocessed the PCR reads with MiXCR, giving one entry per CDR3 protein. This repertoire shows some 20,000 distinct CDR3 sequences, about 52% found once; its top ten account for less than 8%. Study results and limitations: Analysis of convalescent patients found that 304 of 307 vaccine-specific clones were spike mono-reactive.

Sample: CD4+ T cells from blood, cultured in vitro. The receptor's source is a human donor who had recovered from COVID-19.

CDR3 region: CATSRGGSRGTEAFF. In DNA form, the CDR3 reads TGTGCCACCAGCAGAGGGGGTTCTAGGGGGACTGAAGCTTTCTTT. The genes are TRBV15 and TRBJ1-1, with D possibly being TRBD1 (6 bases). This CDR3 region has 15 residues. Trimming took off 1 base at V and 5 bases at J, with 14 bases between the two ends. Germline CDR1 and CDR2: LNHNV and YYDKDF (reference sequence).